This entry features one TCR beta chain sequence. This entry belongs to a study of blood T cell repertoires in COVID-19. The wider study: Both acute and convalescent COVID-19 samples were obtained from the United States, Italy and Spain. T cells, B-cell-depleted T cells, or PBMCs supplied cDNA or gDNA.

Original data processing: Reference gene primer amplification gave estimated nucleated cell counts. TCRdb's table, derived via immunoSEQ multiplex PCR, lists solely in-frame clones and lacks some. That table gives V, J and clone size, and the DNA gave D and trimming. The sample has about 55,000 clones; 90% are singletons. CDR3 length: 13 amino acids. The germline V gene has CDR1 MNHEY and CDR2 SVGAGI. Deletions cut 6 bases from V and 6 bases from J, with 14 bases between. The rearrangement joins TRBV6-5 to TRBJ1-1, with D hard to call. The receptor was isolated from a man aged 35 to 55 with acute or convalescent COVID-19. Source material: peripheral blood. Written as DNA, the CDR3 is TGTGCCAGCAGACCCCTTCCCGGGGCTGAAGCTTTCTTT. Its protein product is CASRPLPGAEAFF.